The entry below describes one TCR beta chain. It lacks a known antigen. It has no much larger one-base neighbor in the sample; base qualities were not kept. Reading from cysteine to phenylalanine, the CDR3 counts 17 amino acids. The CDR3 DNA has 51 bases and is translated from base 1. The CDR1 and CDR2 encoded by the germline V gene are SGHTA and FQGTGA. V is pared back by 5 bases and J by 3 bases, with 19 bases lying between the germline termini. The immunoSEQ Assay, a bias-controlled multiplex PCR, was used to amplify TCRbeta CDR3 regions from genomic DNA. The paper's data handling went like this. Within the assay, amplification of reference gene primers was used to estimate how many nucleated cells each sample contained. Sequence reads were collapsed and filtered to measure the absolute abundance of every unique TCRbeta CDR3 rearrangement. For each sample, productive Simpson clonality was calculated by taking the square root of Simpson's diversity index across productive rearrangements. Imported from immuneACCESS, the table was reduced by TCRdb to in-frame sequences with V and J called. These copies leave out some clones; in studies compared against another copy, an unresolved V gene accounts for under half, and the cause of the remainder is not known. V and J calls and clone size are given by that table; D and trimming were obtained from the DNA. The sample contains about 260,000 clones, 90% of them found a single time. The ten largest clonotypes hold roughly 0.95% of the sample.

The sample belongs to a study of blood T cell repertoires in COVID-19 (dated by TCRdb to 2020 to 2022). Notes on the research overall: The collaborator samples originated in the United States, Italy and Spain and spanned the acute and convalescent phases of COVID-19. The prospective study material was composed of cDNA or gDNA derived from T cells, B-cell-depleted T cells, or PBMCs. Subjects who had been exposed to COVID-19, were actively infected with it, or had recovered from it provided the deeply sampled blood TCRbeta repertoires that made up the dataset. The repertoires were made available in a free public database intended to serve as a resource for research on the immune response to SARS-CoV-2. Samples came from the ongoing ImmuneRACE study (first 160 participants) plus 1,254 subjects from 6 global collaborators. Nearly every sample came with metadata listing a de-identified subject ID, COVID-19 status, age in years and sex. Where available, HLA class I and class II types were taken from metadata supplied by the sample provider and were not determined by assay-based typing. Results the study describes overall, beyond this receptor: Clinical and demographic metadata were provided uncurated, with the amount varying by source and participant.

Participants in the prospective study were aged 18 to 89 years, lived in some 24 United States geographic areas, and enrolled through a virtual design. In the prospective study, cohorts were assigned on the basis of participant-reported clinical history obtained from a screening survey and a study questionnaire. Exposed participants had been in contact with someone with a PCR-confirmed or clinician-diagnosed COVID-19 case within 2 weeks of study entry. Each participant in the prospective study had whole blood, serum and a nasopharyngeal or oropharyngeal swab collected by mobile phlebotomists. Additional blood draws and questionnaires over an approximately 2-month period could optionally be provided by prospective study participants. Prospective study blood samples were shipped either frozen or at room temperature before DNA extraction.

Rearrangement joined TRBV7-3 to TRBJ2-2; a tentative D call is TRBD1 (5 bases match). Sequenced sample: PBMCs or T cells enriched from blood (not recorded which). The clonotype was recovered from a middle-aged man who had been exposed to COVID-19. The DNA sequence reads TGTGCCAGCAGCCCGGGTTCAGGGCATATCGACACCGGGGAGCTGTTTTTT. It codes for CASSPGSGHIDTGELFF.